The 27 T cell receptor beta chains reported below all come from one sample, sequenced in a study of T cells after yellow fever vaccination. TCRdb reprocessed the 5' RACE reads via MiXCR and lists one record per CDR3 protein. The sample yields approximately 24,000 distinct CDR3 sequences, 5.5% seen once. The sample in question was PBMCs, either bulk or a sorted T-cell subset (CD4+, CD8+, memory, or dextramer-sorted; not recorded which), obtained 15 days after the yellow fever booster vaccination. The source of these receptors is a man aged 25 to 40 who received the YFV17D yellow fever vaccine.

This clonotype was recorded many times. The J gene is TRBJ2-1, the V gene TRBV20-1; the match to TRBD2 covers 11 bases. Trimming at V came to 3 bases and at J to 4 bases, leaving 8 bases not matched to a gene. The CDR3 totals 16 residues. Germline V gene lookup returns CDR1 DFQATT and CDR2 SNEGSKA (reference sequence). CDR3 in amino acids: CSASPPTSGTYNEQFF. CDR3 nucleotide sequence: TGCAGTGCTAGCCCGCCGACTAGCGGGACGTACAATGAGCAGTTCTTC.

This clonotype was counted many times. The J gene is TRBJ1-6, the V gene TRBV12-3 or TRBV12-4, with a possible D match to TRBD1 (6 bases). V lost 7 bases, J lost 8 bases, and 15 bases lay in between. CDR3 length equals 14 residues. CDR3 nucleotide sequence: TGTGCCAGCACCATCAGTGGGGGCCATTCACCCCTCCACTTT. Amino acid sequence: CASTISGGHSPLHF.

This clonotype came up many times. V and J are TRBV5-4 and TRBJ2-1; D possibly matches TRBD1 or TRBD2 (6 bases each). Trimming removed 0 bases from V and 4 bases from J, with 11 bases in between. Germline CDR1 and CDR2: SGHNT and YYREEE (reference sequence). The CDR3 totals 15 residues. In DNA, the CDR3 is TGTGCCAGCAGCTTGGTCGGGGGCGCGTACAATGAGCAGTTCTTC. This sequence encodes CASSLVGGAYNEQFF.

Ten or more counts support this clonotype. V and J are TRBV5-1 and TRBJ1-4, with D perhaps TRBD1 (6 bases). CDR3 length: 16 amino acids. V was pared by 3 bases and J by 8 bases, with 20 bases between. CDR1 and CDR2 (germline): SGHRS, YFSETQ. The DNA for the CDR3 is TGCGCCAGCAGCTCGCTTTCTAGGGGGGAGAGAGAAAAACTGTTTTTT. It is translated as CASSSLSRGEREKLFF. Drawing the rest from reference TRBV5-1 and TRBJ1-4, the complete variable domain is KAGVTQTPRYLIKTRGQQVTLSCSPISGHRSVSWYQQTPGQGLQFLFEYFSETQRNKGNFPGRFSGRQFSNSRSEMNVSTLELGDSALYLCASSSLSRGEREKLFFGSGTQLSVL.

This clonotype was observed many times. The chain is built from TRBV19 and TRBJ2-2; TRBD2 matches at 10 bases. The trim removed 4 bases at V and 6 bases at J, leaving 11 bases unmatched. CDR1 and CDR2 from the germline V gene are LNHDA and SQIVND (reference sequence). The CDR3 extends over 17 amino acids. CDR3 region: CASSTSGLAEFPGELFF. CDR3 coding DNA: TGTGCCAGTAGTACCTCAGGACTAGCGGAGTTCCCCGGGGAGCTGTTTTTT.

This clonotype was detected many times. This sequence joins TRBV12-3 or TRBV12-4 and TRBJ2-1, with 10 bases that match TRBD2. V shed 7 bases and J 6 bases; nucleotides not matched to a gene: 9. The CDR3 contains 15 residues. The CDR3 protein is CASNTRLAGTNEQFF. In DNA form, the CDR3 reads TGTGCCAGCAATACTCGACTAGCGGGCACCAATGAGCAGTTCTTC.

This clonotype came up many times. The CDR3 DNA reads TGTGCCAGCAGTTTCGCCCTCGGCTATGGCTACACCTTC. Protein: CASSFALGYGYTF. The chain couples TRBV12-3 or TRBV12-4 to TRBJ1-2, with no clear D. The CDR3 has 13 residues. Trimming stripped 3 bases from V and 4 bases from J, with 9 bases between.

This clonotype appeared many times. V gene TRBV11-2 combines with J gene TRBJ2-7; 7 nucleotides line up with TRBD1. The length of the CDR3 is 15 residues. Per the germline V gene, CDR1 is SGHAT and CDR2 is FQNNGV. With 4 bases clipped from V and 0 bases from J, the junction kept 6 bases outside the gene matches. The CDR3 spells CASSSSDRRSYEQYF. The CDR3 DNA sequence: TGTGCCAGCAGCTCCTCGGACAGGCGCTCCTACGAGCAGTACTTC.

This clonotype came up many times. V gene TRBV7-2 combines with J gene TRBJ1-1; tentative D call: TRBD1 (5 bases). The CDR3 extends over 14 amino acids. V gave up 5 bases and J gave up 3 bases, with 13 bases separating them. Germline CDR1 reads SGHTA; CDR2 reads FQGNSA. CDR3 sequence (DNA): TGTGCCAGCAGCCCCACCGGGGGTTACACTGAAGCTTTCTTT. This gives the protein CASSPTGGYTEAFF.

In its sample, this clonotype was seen many times. V usage is TRBV7-2 and J usage is TRBJ2-1; 11 bases match TRBD2. J lost 7 bases, V lost 5 bases, and 7 bases had no gene match. Germline CDR1 SGHTA, CDR2 FQGNSA. The CDR3 is made up of 15 amino acids. The CDR3 spells CASSDSGRAWNEQFF. CDR3 nucleotides: TGTGCCAGCAGCGATAGCGGGAGGGCCTGGAATGAGCAGTTCTTC.

This clonotype was seen repeatedly, ten times or more. V usage is TRBV28 and J usage is TRBJ1-3, with unresolved D. V lost 7 bases to trimming and J lost 8 bases, with 9 bases between them. Germline-derived CDR1 and CDR2 are MDHEN and SYDVKM. This CDR3 is built from 11 residues. CDR3 sequence reads: CASKDGYTIYF. Written as DNA, the CDR3 is TGTGCCAGCAAGGACGGATACACCATATATTTT.

This clonotype has ten or more counts. V is TRBV5-1 and J is TRBJ1-2, with D unclear. The V and J ends lost 0 bases and 2 bases respectively, with 8 bases between them. There are 14 residues in the CDR3. The germline CDR1 and CDR2 sequences are SGHRS and YFSETQ. In nucleotides, the CDR3 is TGCGCCAGCAGCTTGGAGGGAGCGAACTATGGCTACACCTTC. It translates to CASSLEGANYGYTF.

This clonotype was detected ten times or more. This chain joins TRBV29-1 and TRBJ2-1; no firm D call. Germline lookup yields CDR1 SQVTM and CDR2 ANQGSEA. The V end lost 5 bases, the J end lost 6 bases, and 14 bases lay between the germline ends. CDR3 length equals 13 residues. CDR3 in DNA: TGCAGCGTTATCGTGTCGGTATCCAATGAGCAGTTCTTC. Amino acid sequence: CSVIVSVSNEQFF.

This clonotype was seen ten or more times. The gene calls are TRBV4-3 and TRBJ2-4; 11 bases match TRBD2. CDR3 size: 19 residues. The germline V gene has CDR1 LGHNA and CDR2 YSLEER. J lost 2 bases, V lost 0 bases, and 9 bases had no gene match. The CDR3 coding sequence is TGCGCCAGCAGCCAAGATACTAGCGGGAGTTGGGATACCAAAAACATTCAGTACTTC. This gives the protein CASSQDTSGSWDTKNIQYF.

There are many counts of this clonotype. This chain links TRBV2 with TRBJ1-6; D not certain. The germline V gene encodes CDR1 SNHLY and CDR2 FYNNEI. V was pared by 4 bases and J by 7 bases, with 11 bases between. The CDR3 totals 14 residues. The CDR3 spells CASSGLRQNSPLHF. As DNA, the CDR3 is TGTGCCAGCAGTGGGTTACGTCAAAATTCACCCCTCCACTTT.

This clonotype is medium-sized (0.01 to 0.1%). This chain links TRBV7-6 with TRBJ2-6; maybe TRBD2 (7 bases). The CDR3 covers 18 residues. The germline gives CDR1 SGHVS, CDR2 FNYEAQ. Trimming removed 1 base at V and 0 bases at J, with 13 bases between. The CDR3 protein is CASSLGGGAISGANVLTF. In DNA, the CDR3 is TGTGCCAGCAGCTTAGGGGGGGGGGCTATCTCTGGGGCCAACGTCCTGACTTTC.

This clonotype was picked up many times. V is TRBV7-2 and J is TRBJ2-2; 8 nucleotides agree with TRBD1. CDR3 length: 15 residues. With 5 bases clipped from V and 8 bases from J, the junction kept 10 bases outside the gene matches. Germline V lookup: CDR1 SGHTA, CDR2 FQGNSA. The CDR3 bases are TGTGCCAGCAGCCCGGGACAGGTCGGCGTTGGGGAGCTGTTTTTT. Translation gives CASSPGQVGVGELFF.

This clonotype has a count of ten or more. The chain recombines TRBV20-1 with TRBJ2-5; 9 nucleotides agree with TRBD2. CDR3 length equals 15 residues. J was trimmed by 3 bases and V by 3 bases; bases with no gene match: 8. Germline V gene data show CDR1 as DFQATT and CDR2 as SNEGSKA (reference sequence). The CDR3 sequence is CSARGAGGPEETQYF. CDR3 nucleotides: TGCAGTGCTAGGGGGGCGGGAGGGCCGGAAGAGACCCAGTACTTC.

This clonotype was observed at least ten times. This chain links TRBV7-6 with TRBJ2-5; D gene ambiguous. CDR3 size: 14 residues. The germline V gene has CDR1 SGHVS and CDR2 FNYEAQ. Deletions cut 0 bases from V and 5 bases from J, with 10 bases between. CDR3 in DNA: TGTGCCAGCAGCTTAGCGGTGACGCCCGAGACCCAGTACTTC. Residues: CASSLAVTPETQYF.

This clonotype was observed many times. One junction end does not reproduce the germline sequence, and a read error may be involved. V is TRBV5-1 and J is TRBJ2-7; tentatively, D is TRBD1 (6 bases). Germline V gene data show CDR1 as SGHRS and CDR2 as YFSETQ. This CDR3 region has 13 residues. DNA of the CDR3: TGCGCCAGCAGCTTGGGGACAGAGTACGGGCAGTACTTC. Amino acid sequence: CASSLGTEYGQYF.

This clonotype has ten or more counts. This chain joins TRBV4-2 and TRBJ1-2; 8 nucleotides match TRBD1. The ends lost 2 bases at V and 8 bases at J; junction bases unmatched: 10. CDR1 LGHNA and CDR2 YNFKEQ come from the germline V gene. The CDR3 covers 15 residues. Written as DNA, the CDR3 is TGTGCCAGCAGCCAACCGGACAGGGATTGGGAGGGCTACACCTTC. This encodes CASSQPDRDWEGYTF.

This clonotype was seen repeatedly, ten times or more. The rearrangement uses TRBV12-3 or TRBV12-4 and TRBJ2-2, with a weak D call TRBD1 (5 bases). The V end was cut by 6 bases, the J end by 11 bases, with 13 bases between. The CDR3 covers 12 residues. The CDR3, as DNA: TGTGCCAGCAGCCCCGACAGTGAAGAGCTGTTTTTT. Protein product: CASSPDSEELFF.

In its sample, this clonotype was seen many times. The V call is TRBV11-2, the J call TRBJ2-3; tentative D call: TRBD1 (7 bases). The CDR3 loop spans 14 amino acids. Germline CDR1 reads SGHAT; CDR2 reads FQNNGV. Deletions cut 5 bases from V and 6 bases from J, with 15 bases between. The CDR3 region has the DNA TGTGCCAGCAGCCCTTGGGACAGCGGGGATACGCAGTATTTT. Translating gives CASSPWDSGDTQYF.

A note on this clonotype: This may arise from a read error, as a much more abundant clone is one base away. The chain links TRBV6-4 to TRBJ2-7; a possible D gene is TRBD1 (5 bases). Germline lookup yields CDR1 MRHNA and CDR2 SNTAGT. V shed 2 bases and J shed 7 bases, with 24 bases lying between them. The CDR3 is 17 residues long. As DNA, the CDR3 is TGTGCCAGCAGTGACAGAGATCCCCGGCAGGGCCTCTGGGAGCAGTACTTC. It encodes CASSDRDPRQGLWEQYF.

This clonotype was counted at least ten times. This chain's CDR3 is CASSQLRDVSYNEQFF. The CDR3 region has the DNA TGCGCCAGCAGCCAACTCCGGGACGTCTCCTACAATGAGCAGTTCTTC. The chain couples TRBV4-3 to TRBJ2-1; D is perhaps TRBD1 or TRBD2 (5 bases each). V lost 2 bases to trimming and J lost 0 bases, with 11 bases between them. This CDR3 comprises 16 residues. In germline, CDR1 is LGHNA, CDR2 YSLEER.

This clonotype showed up many times. The V gene is TRBV7-2, the J gene TRBJ2-5; D is perhaps TRBD1 or TRBD2 (5 bases each). This CDR3 is built from 13 residues. V lost 4 bases to trimming and J lost 4 bases, with 10 bases between them. Germline values: CDR1 SGHTA, CDR2 FQGNSA. The CDR3 coding sequence is TGTGCCAGCAGCTACCGTGGGGGAGAGACCCAGTACTTC. Translating it yields CASSYRGGETQYF.

This clonotype was picked up many times. This chain connects TRBV29-1 to TRBJ1-2; D remains ambiguous. The CDR3 is made up of 14 amino acids. Trimming cost V 1 base and J 9 bases, with 18 bases left between them. The germline gives CDR1 SQVTM, CDR2 ANQGSEA. The CDR3 sequence: CSVEVGSGWTSYTF. The CDR3 nucleotides are TGCAGCGTTGAAGTTGGGTCAGGTTGGACTAGCTACACCTTC.